This T cell receptor beta chain was observed in a study of T cell responses to AZD1222 COVID-19 vaccine. Study-level results: It was only after the peak T cell response that any repertoires were sampled.

CDR3 length: 16 residues. The germline V and J ends were trimmed by 2 bases and 3 bases, with 13 bases remaining between them. Germline CDR1 and CDR2: MGHRA and YSYEKL. Sequenced by immunoSEQ multiplex PCR; TCRdb stores in-frame clones only, minus some. The data contain some 25,000 clones, around 87% of them singletons. Of note for this clone: Its antigen is undetermined.

V gene TRBV4-1 combines with J gene TRBJ1-4; unclear D gene. The sequence came from an adult who received the AZD1222 COVID-19 vaccine. This sample comprised peripheral blood, obtained 28 days after the second AZD1222 dose. The CDR3 reads CASSQYSGEANEKLFF. The CDR3 bases are TGCGCCAGCAGCCAATACTCCGGCGAAGCTAATGAAAAACTGTTTTTT.